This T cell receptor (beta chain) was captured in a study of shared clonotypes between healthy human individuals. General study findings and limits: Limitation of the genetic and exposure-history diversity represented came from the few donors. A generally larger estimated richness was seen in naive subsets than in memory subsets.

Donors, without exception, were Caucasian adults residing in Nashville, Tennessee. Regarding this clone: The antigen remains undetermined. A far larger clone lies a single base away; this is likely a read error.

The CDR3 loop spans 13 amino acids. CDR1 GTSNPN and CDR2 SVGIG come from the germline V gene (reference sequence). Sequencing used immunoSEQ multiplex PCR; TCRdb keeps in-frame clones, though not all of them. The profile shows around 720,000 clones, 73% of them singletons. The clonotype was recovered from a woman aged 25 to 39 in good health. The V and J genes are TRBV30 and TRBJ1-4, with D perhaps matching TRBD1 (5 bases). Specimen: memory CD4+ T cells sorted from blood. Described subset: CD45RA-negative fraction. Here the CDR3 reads CTWSRQINEKLFF. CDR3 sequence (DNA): TGTACCTGGAGTCGACAGATTAATGAAAAACTGTTTTTT.